Below are 11 T cell receptor beta chains sequenced from a single sample in a study of T cell repertoires in cytomegalovirus infection. These TCRs are of unknown antigen specificity. TCRdb re-analysed the reads in MiXCR, keeping a single row per CDR3 protein. The data show approximately 130,000 distinct CDR3 sequences, roughly 25% seen once. The sequenced material came from PBMCs, sequenced either directly or after in vitro stimulation (not recorded which). The origin of the receptors is a human donor in good health (CMV status not recorded). Some clones in this sample may be carry-over from other donors' samples.

The chain links TRBV6-6 to TRBJ1-3, with no clear D. In germline, CDR1 is MNHNY, CDR2 SVGAGI (reference sequence). The V gene lost 7 bases and the J gene lost 4 bases, with 14 bases spanning the gap. The length of the CDR3 is 14 residues. As DNA, the CDR3 is TGTGCCAGCACCTACCGCGGGTCCGGAAACACCATATATTTT. It translates to CASTYRGSGNTIYF.

The sample holds a few counts of this clonotype. The V call is TRBV10-3, the J call TRBJ2-1; no reliable D call. In germline, CDR1 is ENHRY, CDR2 SYGVKD. The CDR3 totals 11 residues. V lost 6 bases to trimming and J lost 5 bases, with 5 bases between them. The CDR3 sequence is CAIRENNEQFF. CDR3 in DNA: TGTGCCATCAGGGAAAACAATGAGCAGTTCTTC.

At least ten counts were recorded for this clonotype. The chain uses TRBV7-2 and TRBJ1-1; TRBD1 aligns across 8 bases. The CDR3 loop spans 11 amino acids. Germline assignment: CDR1 SGHTA and CDR2 FQGNSA. Trimming took 4 bases from V and 11 from J; bases not matched to a gene: 3. The CDR3 DNA reads TGTGCCAGCAGCTCACAGGGGGAGGCTTTCTTT. This codes for CASSSQGEAFF.

The chain is built from TRBV27 and TRBJ1-2; no definite D call. The V gene's germline CDR1 is MNHEY and CDR2 SMNVEV (reference sequence). This CDR3 comprises 12 residues. The V end was cut by 5 bases, the J end by 6 bases, with 10 bases between. CDR3 sequence (DNA): TGTGCCAGCAGTAACGGGCTGGATGGCTACACCTTC. Its translation: CASSNGLDGYTF.

The chain has TRBV18 and TRBJ2-1; 13 bases agree with TRBD2. V lost 3 bases, J lost 7 bases, and 6 bases stayed unmatched. The V gene's germline CDR1 is KGHSH and CDR2 LQKENI. This CDR3 is 16 amino acids long. CDR3 nucleotides: TGTGCCAGCTCACCTAGGACTAGCGGGAGCTTGAATGAGCAGTTCTTC. Encoded protein: CASSPRTSGSLNEQFF.

This clonotype was found once. The chain combines TRBV27 with TRBJ2-2; tentatively, D is TRBD1 (6 bases). The CDR3 has 15 amino acids. Deletions cut 6 bases from V and 0 bases from J, with 11 bases between. The germline CDR1 and CDR2 sequences are MNHEY and SMNVEV (reference sequence). CDR3 sequence (DNA): TGTGCCAGCAGCGACAGGACCCCGAACACCGGGGAGCTGTTTTTT. It yields the protein CASSDRTPNTGELFF.

The chain carries TRBV11-2 and TRBJ2-1; 13 bases fit TRBD2. The CDR3 loop spans 17 amino acids. V lost 4 bases and J lost 1; bases outside the gene matches: 4. Germline CDR1 is SGHAT and CDR2 is FQNNGV. CDR3: CASSSILAGGSYNEQFF. CDR3 DNA sequence: TGTGCCAGCAGCTCAATACTAGCGGGAGGGTCCTACAATGAGCAGTTCTTC.

This clonotype was counted a few times. The rearrangement uses TRBV9 and TRBJ2-1, with TRBD1 identical over 10 bases. This CDR3 has 15 amino acids. Trimming removed 0 bases from V and 9 bases from J; junction bases left unmatched: 6. The germline CDR1 and CDR2 sequences are SGDLS and YYNGEE. The DNA of the CDR3 is TGTGCCAGCAGCGTAGACGGGACAGGGGTAGGTGAGCAGTTCTTC. This translates into CASSVDGTGVGEQFF.

Comment on this clonotype: A read error may explain this, as a much larger clone is one base away. The genes are TRBV7-9 and TRBJ2-5; perhaps TRBD1 as D (6 bases). The CDR3 extends over 15 amino acids. Germline lookup yields CDR1 SEHNR and CDR2 FQNEAQ (reference sequence). CDR3 DNA: TGTGCCAGCAGCCGAATCAGGGGCGGTTCGGAGACCCGGTACTTC. It yields the protein CASSRIRGGSETRYF.

The DNA for the CDR3 is TGTGCCAGCAGTTACTCCGCCAGATACGAGCAGTACTTC. It is translated as CASSYSARYEQYF. This chain connects TRBV6-8 to TRBJ2-7; D call uncertain. CDR1 and CDR2 from the germline V gene are MNHGY and SAAAGT. The CDR3 has 13 residues. V shed 0 bases and J shed 4 bases, with 7 bases lying between them.

With respect to this clonotype: One end of the junction varies from germline; a read error may be responsible. The genes are TRBV4-3 and TRBJ1-3; 9 bases map to TRBD1. CDR3 length: 16 residues. The V gene's germline CDR1 is LGHNA and CDR2 YSLEER. The CDR3 region has the DNA TGCGCCGGCAGCCGCAGCAGGACAGGGGTTGGAAACACCATATATTTT. It codes for CAGSRSRTGVGNTIYF.